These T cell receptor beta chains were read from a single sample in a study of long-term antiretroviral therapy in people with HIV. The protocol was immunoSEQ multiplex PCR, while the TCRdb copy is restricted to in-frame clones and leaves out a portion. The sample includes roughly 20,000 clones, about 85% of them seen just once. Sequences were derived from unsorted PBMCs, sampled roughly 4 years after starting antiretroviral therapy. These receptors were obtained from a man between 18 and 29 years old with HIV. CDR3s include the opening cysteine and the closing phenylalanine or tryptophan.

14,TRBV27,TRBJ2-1,CASSPGTGFLEQFF
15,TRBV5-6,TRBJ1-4,CASSEVTQGPEKLFF
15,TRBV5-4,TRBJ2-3,CASSLAAGGTDTQYF
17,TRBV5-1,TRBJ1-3,CASSKGQVASSGNTIYF
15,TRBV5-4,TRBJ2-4,CASSLDRVTQNIQYF
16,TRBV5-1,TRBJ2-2,CASSLGESSNTGELFF
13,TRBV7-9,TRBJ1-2,CASSLGTGDGYTF
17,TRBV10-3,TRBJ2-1,CAISESQASGDHNEQFF
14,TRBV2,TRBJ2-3,CASSGDRGEDTQYF
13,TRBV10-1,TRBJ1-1,CASCRTQGTEAFF
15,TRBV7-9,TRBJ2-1,CASSSPGSLNNEQFF
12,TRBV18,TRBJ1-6,CASTRQNSPLHF
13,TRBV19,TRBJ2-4,CASALRDSESQYF
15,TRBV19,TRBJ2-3,CASSIGLANTDTQYF
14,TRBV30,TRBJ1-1,CAWSLRTGGTEAFF
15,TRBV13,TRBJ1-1,CASSFSSGARAEAFF
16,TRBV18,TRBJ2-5,CASSPAGLAGVETQYF
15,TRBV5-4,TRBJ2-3,CASTDWRGGEDTQYF
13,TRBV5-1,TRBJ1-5,CASSITSNQPQHF
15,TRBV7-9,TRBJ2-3,CASSRTDTFTDTQYF
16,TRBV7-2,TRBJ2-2,CASSFTSGGLTGELFF
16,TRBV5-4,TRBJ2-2,CASSTGTSSNTGELFF
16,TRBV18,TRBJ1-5,CASSPNEGDTNQPQHF
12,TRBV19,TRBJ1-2,CASSTLVRGYTF
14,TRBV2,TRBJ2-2,CASKTGGVTGELFF
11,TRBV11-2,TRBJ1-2,CASSLGAGYTF
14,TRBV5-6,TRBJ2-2,CASSFTENTGELFF
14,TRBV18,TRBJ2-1,CASSPGVENNEQFF
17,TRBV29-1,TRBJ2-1,CSVEGATGESSYNEQFF
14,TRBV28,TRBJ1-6,CASSLIGSGSPLHF
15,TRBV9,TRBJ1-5,CASSVAPGGNQPQHF
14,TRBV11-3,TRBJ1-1,CASSLTGVNTEAFF
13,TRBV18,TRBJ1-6,CASSPRTDSPLHF
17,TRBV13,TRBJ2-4,CASSPEGGSVAKNIQYF
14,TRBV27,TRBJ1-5,CASSTIYSNQPQHF
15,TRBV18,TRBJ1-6,CASSPTGVERSPLHF
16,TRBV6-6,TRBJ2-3,CASSYSGSGGTDTQYF
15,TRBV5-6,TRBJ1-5,CASSRKDRAGQPQHF
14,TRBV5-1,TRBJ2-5,CASSLVGYAETQYF
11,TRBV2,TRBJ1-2,CASTGDGGYTF
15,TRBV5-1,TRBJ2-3,CASRPGGSSTDTQYF
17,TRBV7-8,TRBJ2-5,CASSLAALAGVQETQYF
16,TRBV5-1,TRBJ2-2,CASSDLGTVNTGELFF
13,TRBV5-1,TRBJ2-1,CASSLGSNNEQFF
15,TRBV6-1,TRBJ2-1,CASSKLAGGLNEQFF
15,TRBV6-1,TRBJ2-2,CASSVSAGSTGELFF
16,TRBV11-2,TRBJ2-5,CASSAEGRQGQETQYF
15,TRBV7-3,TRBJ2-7,CASSLTPITGYEQYF
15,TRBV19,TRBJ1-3,CASSSQGAKGNTIYF
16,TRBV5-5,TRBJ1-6,CASSPRGQGVDSPLHF
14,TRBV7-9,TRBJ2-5,CASSHPGDGETQYF
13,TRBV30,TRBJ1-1,CAWSGISGGEAFF
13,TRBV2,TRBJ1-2,CASSEGANYGYTF
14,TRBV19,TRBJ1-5,CASSIGLRDQPQHF
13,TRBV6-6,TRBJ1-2,CASSSPSGWGYTF